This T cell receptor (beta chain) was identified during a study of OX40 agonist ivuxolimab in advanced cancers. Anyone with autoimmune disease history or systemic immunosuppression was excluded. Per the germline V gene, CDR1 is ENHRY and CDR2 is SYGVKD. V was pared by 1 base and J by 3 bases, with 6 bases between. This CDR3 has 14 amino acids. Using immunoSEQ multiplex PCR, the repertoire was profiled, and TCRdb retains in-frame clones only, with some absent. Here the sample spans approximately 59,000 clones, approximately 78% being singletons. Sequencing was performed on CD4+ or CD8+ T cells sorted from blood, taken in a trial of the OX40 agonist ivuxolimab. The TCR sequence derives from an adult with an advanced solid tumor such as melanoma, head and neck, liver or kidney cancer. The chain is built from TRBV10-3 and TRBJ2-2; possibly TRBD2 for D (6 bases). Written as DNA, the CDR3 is TGTGCCATCAGTGAGTGGGAGGACACCGGGGAGCTGTTTTTT. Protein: CAISEWEDTGELFF.